Below, 10 T cell receptor beta chains from the same sample are listed, as sequenced in a study of cytomegalovirus exposure and HLA in healthy donors. The PCR employed 60 Vbeta primers together with 13 Jbeta primers. Some clones are missing from TCRdb's copy, which holds only in-frame ones; the method was immunoSEQ multiplex PCR. The sample includes just over 150,000 clones, about 86% of them seen just once. Material for sequencing was PBMCs. The source is a woman younger than 30 in good health and CMV-seronegative.

The rearrangement uses TRBV28 and TRBJ1-6, with D tentatively TRBD1 (5 bases). Germline CDR1 is MDHEN and CDR2 is SYDVKM. The CDR3 is 18 residues long. V shed 5 bases and J shed 8 bases, with 25 bases lying between them. The DNA for the CDR3 is TGTGCCAGCAGTGGCCGGGACTTCAATCGGGCTTATTATTCACCCCTCCACTTT. The encoded protein is CASSGRDFNRAYYSPLHF.

The rearrangement joins TRBV5-1 to TRBJ2-5; D perhaps matches TRBD2 (6 bases). Per germline, CDR1 SGHRS and CDR2 YFSETQ. The CDR3 contains 14 residues. The V end lost 2 bases, the J end lost 1 base, and 9 bases lay between the germline ends. CDR3 DNA: TGCGCCAGCAGCTTAACTAGCCCCCAAGAGACCCAGTACTTC. This translates into CASSLTSPQETQYF. Full variable domain (outside the CDR3, taken from reference TRBV5-1 and TRBJ2-5): KAGVTQTPRYLIKTRGQQVTLSCSPISGHRSVSWYQQTPGQGLQFLFEYFSETQRNKGNFPGRFSGRQFSNSRSEMNVSTLELGDSALYLCASSLTSPQETQYFGPGTRLLVL.

The sample holds one count of this clone. V gene TRBV11-2 combines with J gene TRBJ2-7; 9 bases agree with TRBD1. CDR1 and CDR2 (germline): SGHAT, FQNNGV. J gave up 7 bases and V 10 bases, and 8 bases lay outside the gene matches. This CDR3 has 12 amino acids. The CDR3 spells CATLDRGWEQYF. The CDR3 DNA reads TGTGCCACCCTCGACAGGGGGTGGGAGCAGTACTTC.

The chain joins TRBV2 to TRBJ1-5; the match to TRBD1 covers 10 bases. The germline gives CDR1 SNHLY, CDR2 FYNNEI. Trimming at V came to 7 bases and at J to 6 bases, leaving 15 bases not matched to a gene. The CDR3 contains 17 residues. The CDR3 spells CASTLTRDRGGSQPQHF. The CDR3 coding sequence is TGTGCCAGCACCCTTACCCGGGACAGGGGAGGGAGTCAGCCCCAGCATTTT.

J is TRBJ2-7 and V is TRBV7-2; 7 nucleotides match TRBD2. CDR1 SGHTA and CDR2 FQGNSA come from the germline V gene. The CDR3 runs 14 residues. V was pared by 1 base and J by 0 bases, with 0 bases of the junction left unmatched. Here the CDR3 DNA reads TGTGCCAGCAGCTTAGGGGGGGGCTCCTACGAGCAGTACTTC. This codes for CASSLGGGSYEQYF.

V is TRBV7-9 and J is TRBJ2-5, with a possible D match to TRBD2 (5 bases). The CDR3 runs to 15 residues. Germline CDR1 and CDR2: SEHNR and FQNEAQ (reference sequence). With 6 bases removed from V and 2 bases from J, the gap between germline ends came to 16 bases. The CDR3 region has the DNA TGTGCCAGCAGTTCCCGCCGCACGGGGCAAGAGACCCAGTACTTC. This codes for CASSSRRTGQETQYF.

The V gene is TRBV6-5, the J gene TRBJ2-5; 12 bases line up with TRBD1. TRBJ2-7 explains the end of the DNA better; the J call may be wrong. Germline V CDR1 and CDR2: MNHEY, SVGAGI. The CDR3 runs 15 residues. The CDR3 here is CASSYWGTGGGEQYF. In nucleotides, the CDR3 is TGTGCCAGCAGTTACTGGGGGACAGGGGGCGGCGAGCAGTACTTC.

The chain employs TRBV6-5 and TRBJ2-7, with unresolved D. This CDR3 contains 16 residues. Trimming pared 0 bases from V and 0 bases from J, leaving 12 bases between. Germline V gives CDR1 MNHEY, CDR2 SVGAGI. CDR3 in amino acids: CASSYSMAFTSYEQYF. The CDR3 bases are TGTGCCAGCAGTTACTCGATGGCCTTTACCTCCTACGAGCAGTACTTC.

The CDR3 DNA is TGCGCCAGCAGCTTGGTTCTAGCGGGTTTATACGAGCAGTACTTC. This codes for CASSLVLAGLYEQYF. V usage is TRBV5-1 and J usage is TRBJ2-7; 8 nucleotides align to TRBD2. Trimming cost V 0 bases and J 4 bases; bases outside gene matches: 6. The CDR3 totals 15 residues. Germline V gene lookup returns CDR1 SGHRS and CDR2 YFSETQ.

The V gene is TRBV29-1, the J gene TRBJ2-1, with D unclear. The V gene's germline CDR1 is SQVTM and CDR2 ANQGSEA. This CDR3 has 12 amino acids. With 4 bases removed from V and 7 bases from J, the gap between germline ends came to 11 bases. Here the CDR3 reads CSVAESMNEQFF. In nucleotides, the CDR3 is TGCAGCGTTGCGGAGTCGATGAATGAGCAGTTCTTC.